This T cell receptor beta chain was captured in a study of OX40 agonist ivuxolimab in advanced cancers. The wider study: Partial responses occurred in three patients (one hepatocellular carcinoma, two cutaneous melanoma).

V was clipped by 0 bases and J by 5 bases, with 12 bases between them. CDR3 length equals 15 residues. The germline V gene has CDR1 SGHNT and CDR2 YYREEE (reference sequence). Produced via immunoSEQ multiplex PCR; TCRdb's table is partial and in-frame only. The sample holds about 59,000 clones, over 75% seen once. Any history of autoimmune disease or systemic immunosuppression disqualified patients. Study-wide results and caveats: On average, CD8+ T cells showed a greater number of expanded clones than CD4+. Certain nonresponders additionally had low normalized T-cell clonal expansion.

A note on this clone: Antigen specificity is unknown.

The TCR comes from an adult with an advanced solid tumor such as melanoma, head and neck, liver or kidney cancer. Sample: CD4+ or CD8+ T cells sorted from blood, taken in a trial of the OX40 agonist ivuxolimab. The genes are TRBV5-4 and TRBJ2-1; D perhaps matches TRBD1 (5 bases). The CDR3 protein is CASSLGQTVNNEQFF. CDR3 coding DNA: TGTGCCAGCAGCTTGGGACAGACTGTAAACAATGAGCAGTTCTTC.